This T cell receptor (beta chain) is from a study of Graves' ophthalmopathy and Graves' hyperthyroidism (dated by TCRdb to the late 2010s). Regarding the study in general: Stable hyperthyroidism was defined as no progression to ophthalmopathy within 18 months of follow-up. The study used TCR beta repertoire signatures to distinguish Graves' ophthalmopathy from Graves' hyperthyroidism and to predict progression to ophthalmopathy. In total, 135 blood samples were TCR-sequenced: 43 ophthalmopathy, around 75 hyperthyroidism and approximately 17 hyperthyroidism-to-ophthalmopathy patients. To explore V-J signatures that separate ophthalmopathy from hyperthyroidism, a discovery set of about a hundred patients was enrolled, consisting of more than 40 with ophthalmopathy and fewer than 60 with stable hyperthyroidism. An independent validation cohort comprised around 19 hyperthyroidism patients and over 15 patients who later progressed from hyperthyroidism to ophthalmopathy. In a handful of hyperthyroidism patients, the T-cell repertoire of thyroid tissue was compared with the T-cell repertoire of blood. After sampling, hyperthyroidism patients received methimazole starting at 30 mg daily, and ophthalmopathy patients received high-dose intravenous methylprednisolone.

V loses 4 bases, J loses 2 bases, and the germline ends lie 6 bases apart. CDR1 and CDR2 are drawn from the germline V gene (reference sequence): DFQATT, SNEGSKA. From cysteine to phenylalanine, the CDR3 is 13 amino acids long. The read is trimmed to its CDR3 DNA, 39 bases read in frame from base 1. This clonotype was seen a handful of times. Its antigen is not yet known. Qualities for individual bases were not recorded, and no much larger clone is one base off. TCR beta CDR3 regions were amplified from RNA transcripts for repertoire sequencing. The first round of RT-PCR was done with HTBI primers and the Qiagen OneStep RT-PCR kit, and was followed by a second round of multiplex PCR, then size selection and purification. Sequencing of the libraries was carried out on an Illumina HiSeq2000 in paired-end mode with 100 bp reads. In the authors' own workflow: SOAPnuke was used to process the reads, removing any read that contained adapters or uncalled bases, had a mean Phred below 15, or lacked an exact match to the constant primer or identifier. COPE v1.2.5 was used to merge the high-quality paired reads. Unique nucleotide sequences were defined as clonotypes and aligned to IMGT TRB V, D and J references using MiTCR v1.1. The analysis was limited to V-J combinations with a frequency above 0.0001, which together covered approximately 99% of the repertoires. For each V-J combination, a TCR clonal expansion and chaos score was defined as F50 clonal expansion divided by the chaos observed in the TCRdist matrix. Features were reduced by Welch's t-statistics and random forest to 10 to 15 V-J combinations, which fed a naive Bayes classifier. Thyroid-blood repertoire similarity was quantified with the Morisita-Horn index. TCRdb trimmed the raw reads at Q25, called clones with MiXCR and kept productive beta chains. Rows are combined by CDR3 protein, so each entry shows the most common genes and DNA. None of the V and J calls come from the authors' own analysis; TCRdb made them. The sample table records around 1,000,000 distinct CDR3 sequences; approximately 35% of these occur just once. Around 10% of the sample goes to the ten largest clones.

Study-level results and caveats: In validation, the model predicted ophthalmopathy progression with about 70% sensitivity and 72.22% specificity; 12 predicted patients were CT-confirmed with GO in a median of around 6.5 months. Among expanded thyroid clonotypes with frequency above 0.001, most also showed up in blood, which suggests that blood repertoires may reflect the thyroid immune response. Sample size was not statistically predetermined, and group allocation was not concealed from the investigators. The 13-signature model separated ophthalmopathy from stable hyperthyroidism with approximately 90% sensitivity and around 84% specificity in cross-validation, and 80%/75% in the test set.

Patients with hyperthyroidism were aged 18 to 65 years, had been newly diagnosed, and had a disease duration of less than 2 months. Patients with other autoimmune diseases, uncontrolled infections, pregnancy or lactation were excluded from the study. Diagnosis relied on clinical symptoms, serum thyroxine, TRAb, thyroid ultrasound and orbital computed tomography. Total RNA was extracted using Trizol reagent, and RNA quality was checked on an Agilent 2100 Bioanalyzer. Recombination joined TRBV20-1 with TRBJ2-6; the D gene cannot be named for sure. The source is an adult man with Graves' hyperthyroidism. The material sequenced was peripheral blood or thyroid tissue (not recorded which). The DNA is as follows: TGCAGTGCTATCACGCCTGGGGCCAACGTCCTGACTTTC. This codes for CSAITPGANVLTF.